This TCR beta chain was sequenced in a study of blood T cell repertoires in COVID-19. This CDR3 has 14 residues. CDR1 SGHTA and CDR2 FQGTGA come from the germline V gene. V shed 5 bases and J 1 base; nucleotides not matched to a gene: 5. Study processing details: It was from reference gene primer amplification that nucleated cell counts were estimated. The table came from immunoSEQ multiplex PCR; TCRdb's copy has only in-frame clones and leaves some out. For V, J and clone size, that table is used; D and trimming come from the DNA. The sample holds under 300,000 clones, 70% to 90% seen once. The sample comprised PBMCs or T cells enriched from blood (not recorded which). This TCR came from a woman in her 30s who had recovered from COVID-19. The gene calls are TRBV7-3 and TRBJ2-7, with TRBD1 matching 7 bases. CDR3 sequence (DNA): TGTGCCAGCAGCCCAGGGGGTTCATCCTACGAGCAGTACTTC. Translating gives CASSPGGSSYEQYF.